The present TCR beta chain was sequenced within a study of esophageal squamous cell carcinoma under preoperative chemotherapy. In this sample, this clonotype is medium-sized. CDR1 is SGHDN and CDR2 is FVKESK in the germline V gene. Trimming left V 0 bases short and J 10 bases short, with 7 bases between. There are 12 residues in the CDR3. The time point is: after preoperative PTX-NDP chemotherapy. TCRdb reprocessed the PCR reads via MiXCR and lists one record per CDR3 protein. Seen here are around 9,700 distinct CDR3 sequences, almost 65% observed once, and the top ten hold roughly 27%. The sample here was taken from a patient given preoperative chemotherapy. This clonotype was sampled from a human donor with esophageal squamous cell carcinoma. The donor label of this sample is uncertain. The gene calls are TRBV14 and TRBJ2-1, with D unresolved. The CDR3 bases are TGTGCCAGCAGCCAAGATCGGATGGAGCAGTTCTTC. The encoded protein is CASSQDRMEQFF.